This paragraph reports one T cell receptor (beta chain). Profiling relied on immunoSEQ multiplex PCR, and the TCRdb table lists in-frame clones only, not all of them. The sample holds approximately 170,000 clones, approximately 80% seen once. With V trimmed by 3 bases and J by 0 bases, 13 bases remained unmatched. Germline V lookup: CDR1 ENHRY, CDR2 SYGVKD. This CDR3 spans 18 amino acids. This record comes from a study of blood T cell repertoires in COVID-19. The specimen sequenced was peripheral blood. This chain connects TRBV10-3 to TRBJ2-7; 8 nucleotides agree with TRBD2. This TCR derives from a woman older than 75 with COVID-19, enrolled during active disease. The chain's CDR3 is CAISEGLAGLSTSYEQYF. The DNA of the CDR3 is TGTGCCATCAGTGAAGGACTAGCCGGGCTCAGCACCTCCTACGAGCAGTACTTC.